The 21 T cell receptor beta chains in this list originate from one sample, sequenced in a study of shared clonotypes between healthy human individuals (TCRdb year 2020). The library was made by the immunoSEQ multiplex PCR assay. Imported from immuneACCESS, the table was reduced by TCRdb to in-frame sequences with V and J called. These copies leave out some clones; in studies compared against another copy, an unresolved V gene accounts for under half, and the cause of the remainder is not known. The sample table shows a few million clones, and around nine tenths are seen once. Over 0.12% of the sample comes from the top ten. The source material was naive CD4+ T cells sorted from blood. Per the publication, the cell subset or site label means: CD45RA+ positively selected. The receptors were gathered from a man younger than 35 in good health.

This sequence joins TRBV5-4 and TRBJ2-2; D possibly corresponds to TRBD2 (5 bases). CDR3 length: 13 residues. Trimming cost V 4 bases and J 6 bases, with 10 bases left between them. The germline V gene has CDR1 SGHNT and CDR2 YYREEE (reference sequence). CDR3 protein: CASSPPGAGELFF. The CDR3 DNA reads TGTGCCAGCAGCCCGCCCGGGGCCGGGGAGCTGTTTTTT.

V and J are TRBV11-2 and TRBJ2-3, with 11 nucleotides matching TRBD2. Germline V CDR1 and CDR2: SGHAT, FQNNGV. V trimming: 4 bases; J trimming: 4 bases; junction bases outside the gene matches: 7. This CDR3 spans 16 amino acids. The CDR3 reads CASSSISGGASDTQYF. In DNA, the CDR3 is TGTGCCAGCAGCTCGATTAGCGGGGGGGCCTCAGATACGCAGTATTTT.

This clone was counted once. This rearrangement joins TRBV30 to TRBJ1-4; D is undetermined. The germline CDR1 and CDR2 sequences are GTSNPN and SVGIG (reference sequence). The V end was cut by 2 bases, the J end by 7 bases, with 11 bases between. There are 13 residues in the CDR3. The CDR3 DNA sequence: TGTGCCTGGAGTTCAAGGGCTGGTGAAAAACTGTTTTTT. This encodes CAWSSRAGEKLFF.

To note about this clone: The junction departs from germline at one end; a sequencing error may be responsible. This chain uses TRBV15 with TRBJ2-7, with D possibly TRBD2 on 5 matching bases. CDR3 length: 14 residues. Germline CDR1 LNHNV, CDR2 YYDKDF (reference sequence). Written as DNA, the CDR3 is TGTGCCACCAGCGAAAGAGCCTCACTAGATATAATGCACTTC. It encodes CATSERASLDIMHF. Complete variable domain (other parts from reference TRBV15 and TRBJ2-7): DAMVIQNPRYQVTQFGKPVTLSCSQTLNHNVMYWYQQKSSQAPKLLFHYYDKDFNNEADTPDNFQSRRPNTSFCFLDIRSPGLGDTAMYLCATSERASLDIMHFGPGTRLTVT.

The J gene is TRBJ1-2, the V gene TRBV6-1, with D hard to call. V was pared by 5 bases and J by 8 bases, with 18 bases between. There are 14 residues in the CDR3. CDR1 and CDR2 (germline): MNHNS, SASEGT. CDR3 region: CASSPGGPAEGYTF. The CDR3, as DNA: TGTGCCAGCAGTCCCGGTGGCCCGGCGGAGGGCTACACCTTC.

On this clone: Distinct nucleotide sequences in the sample also encode this CDR3. The chain combines TRBV18 with TRBJ2-5; 8 bases are a match to TRBD2. The V and J ends lost 1 base and 2 bases, in that order; junction bases with no gene match: 6. The CDR3 runs to 16 residues. The germline CDR1 and CDR2 sequences are KGHSH and LQKENI. CDR3 residues: CASSPRASGSQETQYF. The CDR3 DNA sequence: TGTGCCAGCTCACCACGGGCTAGCGGGTCTCAAGAGACCCAGTACTTC.

In regard to this clone: Other DNA sequences in the same sample also yield this CDR3. The rearrangement joins TRBV6-5 to TRBJ2-7; 11 nucleotides line up with TRBD1. CDR1 and CDR2 from the germline V gene are MNHEY and SVGAGI. The CDR3 is made up of 15 amino acids. J was trimmed by 2 bases and V by 2 bases; bases with no gene match: 2. For the CDR3, the DNA is TGTGCCAGCAGTTACGCGGGACAGGGGGCCTACGAGCAGTACTTC. Protein product: CASSYAGQGAYEQYF.

This rearrangement joins TRBV28 to TRBJ2-7; a weak D match, TRBD1 (7 bases). The V gene lost 10 bases and the J gene lost 4 bases, with 20 bases spanning the gap. Germline-derived CDR1 and CDR2 are MDHEN and SYDVKM. The CDR3 is 14 residues long. The CDR3: CATRQGGLEYEQYF. CDR3 coding DNA: TGTGCCACCAGACAGGGAGGTCTTGAGTACGAGCAGTACTTC.

A note on this clone: Other nucleotide sequences from this sample produce the same CDR3. The V call is TRBV7-2, the J call TRBJ2-2, with TRBD1 matching 7 bases. CDR3 length: 15 residues. V lost 5 bases, J lost 1 base, and 4 bases stayed unmatched. The germline V gene has CDR1 SGHTA and CDR2 FQGNSA. CDR3 protein: CASSPRTGNTGELFF. CDR3 nucleotide sequence: TGTGCCAGCAGCCCGAGGACAGGGAACACCGGGGAGCTGTTTTTT.

V is TRBV15 and J is TRBJ2-5; 9 bases align to TRBD2. This CDR3 is 16 amino acids long. After removal of 0 bases from V and 5 bases from J, the junction contained 7 bases not matched to a gene. Germline V CDR1 and CDR2: LNHNV, YYDKDF (reference sequence). DNA for the CDR3: TGTGCCACCAGCAGAGAAGCGGGGGGCCTGGGGGAGACCCAGTACTTC. It encodes CATSREAGGLGETQYF.

This clone has a single count. The CDR3 nucleotides are TGCGCCAGCAGCCTGGGACTAGCGGTGGCTGGGGCCAACGTCCTGACTTTC. Amino acids: CASSLGLAVAGANVLTF. The V and J genes are TRBV5-1 and TRBJ2-6; TRBD2 matches at 11 bases. The J segment lost 2 bases and the V segment lost 4 bases, leaving 5 bases of the junction unmatched. The CDR3 runs 17 residues. Germline V CDR1 and CDR2: SGHRS, YFSETQ.

This chain joins TRBV5-1 and TRBJ1-5; TRBD1 matches 8 bases. The germline V gene encodes CDR1 SGHRS and CDR2 YFSETQ. V shed 2 bases and J 3 bases; nucleotides not matched to a gene: 4. The length of the CDR3 is 15 residues. CDR3 region: CASSFRTGYNQPQHF. Written as DNA, the CDR3 is TGCGCCAGCAGCTTCAGGACAGGGTACAATCAGCCCCAGCATTTT. The full variable domain, rest sourced from reference TRBV5-1 and TRBJ1-5, is KAGVTQTPRYLIKTRGQQVTLSCSPISGHRSVSWYQQTPGQGLQFLFEYFSETQRNKGNFPGRFSGRQFSNSRSEMNVSTLELGDSALYLCASSFRTGYNQPQHFGDGTRLSIL.

The chain links TRBV11-1 to TRBJ2-6, with 7 bases fitting TRBD1. V lost 5 bases to trimming and J lost 2 bases; unmatched junction nucleotides: 3. The CDR3 runs 15 residues. Germline CDR1 is SGHAT and CDR2 is FQDESV (reference sequence). The CDR3 is CASSQTGPGANVLTF. Written as DNA, the CDR3 is TGTGCCAGCAGCCAGACAGGGCCTGGGGCCAACGTCCTGACTTTC.

The chain employs TRBV6-6 and TRBJ1-6; D remains ambiguous. Germline V gene data show CDR1 as MNHNY and CDR2 as SVGAGI (reference sequence). V lost 3 bases and J lost 8, with 14 bases in between. This CDR3 comprises 15 residues. DNA of the CDR3: TGTGCCAGCAGTTATAGGGCAGCTAGTGATTCACCCCTCCACTTT. Its translation is CASSYRAASDSPLHF.

This chain connects TRBV5-4 to TRBJ2-3; D gene unclear. CDR1 and CDR2 from the germline V gene are SGHNT and YYREEE (reference sequence). This CDR3 contains 15 residues. V lost 0 bases to trimming and J lost 7 bases, with 15 bases between them. The CDR3 DNA reads TGTGCCAGCAGCTTGGCCGGTGGGGATCTAAATACGCAGTATTTT. Translated, it gives CASSLAGGDLNTQYF.

J is TRBJ1-4 and V is TRBV7-9; D perhaps matches TRBD1 (5 bases). The germline V and J ends were trimmed by 6 bases and 4 bases, with 15 bases remaining between them. The CDR3 runs 15 residues. CDR1 is SEHNR and CDR2 is FQNEAQ in the germline V gene (reference sequence). The CDR3 bases are TGTGCCAGCAGTGCTGGCGGGACTCTTAATGAAAAACTGTTTTTT. Translation: CASSAGGTLNEKLFF. Based on the CDR3 plus reference TRBV7-9 and TRBJ1-4, the full variable domain is DTGVSQNPRHKITKRGQNVTFRCDPISEHNRLYWYRQTLGQGPEFLTYFQNEAQLEKSRLLSDRFSAERPKGSFSTLEIQRTEQGDSAMYLCASSAGGTLNEKLFFGSGTQLSVL.

J is TRBJ1-6 and V is TRBV5-1, with 7 bases lining up with TRBD1. V shed 4 bases and J 0 bases; nucleotides not matched to a gene: 10. Germline CDR1 reads SGHRS; CDR2 reads YFSETQ. This CDR3 contains 18 residues. The CDR3 coding sequence is TGCGCCAGCAGCCTACAGGGGCCCCTGAGCTCCTATAATTCACCCCTCCACTTT. It encodes CASSLQGPLSSYNSPLHF.

The chain recombines TRBV7-2 with TRBJ2-1; D remains unclear. The CDR3 runs to 14 residues. V was trimmed by 7 bases and J by 8 bases, leaving 18 bases between them. Looked up from germline, CDR1 is SGHTA and CDR2 is FQGNSA. CDR3: CASNKRALSDEQFF. DNA for the CDR3: TGTGCCAGCAACAAACGGGCCCTCTCGGATGAGCAGTTCTTC.

The chain couples TRBV25-1 to TRBJ2-5, with a weak D call TRBD1 (6 bases). The end of the DNA fits TRBJ2-7 better, so the J call may be wrong. Germline V gene data show CDR1 as MGHDK and CDR2 as SYGVNS. This CDR3 region has 13 residues. The CDR3 sequence: CASSVTGSYEQYF. CDR3 sequence (DNA): TGTGCCAGCAGTGTCACAGGGTCCTACGAGCAGTACTTC.

This chain joins TRBV9 and TRBJ1-4, with TRBD1 identical over 8 bases. Germline V CDR1 and CDR2: SGDLS, YYNGEE. This CDR3 contains 20 residues. After removal of 4 bases from V and 8 bases from J, the junction contained 25 bases not matched to a gene. DNA of the CDR3: TGTGCCAGCAGCCCAAGTCGGGGAGGACAGGGTCCCCGCCGGTGGGAAAAACTGTTTTTT. It translates to CASSPSRGGQGPRRWEKLFF.

The genes are TRBV14 and TRBJ1-2; D remains unclear. The CDR3 length is 13 residues. Germline V CDR1 and CDR2: SGHDN, FVKESK. V gave up 3 bases and J gave up 4 bases, with 9 bases separating them. The DNA for the CDR3 is TGTGCCAGCAGCCATACACCGGCCTATGGCTACACCTTC. As protein: CASSHTPAYGYTF.